This TCR beta chain was observed in a study of a mutant IDH1 vaccine in newly diagnosed glioma. Study results and limitations: The authors found pseudoprogression apparently unrelated to changes in top peripheral T cell clonotypes.

Concerning this clone itself: The target antigen is unknown.

After removal of 5 bases from V and 6 bases from J, the junction contained 8 bases not matched to a gene. CDR3 size: 14 residues. CDR1 and CDR2 (germline): KGHSY, FQNENV. Generated by immunoSEQ multiplex PCR, the TCRdb table keeps only in-frame clones and is missing some. This sample has 50,000 to 65,000 clones, with less than 85% found just once. Specified time point: week 11, during vaccination. Doses comprised 300 ug of mutant IDH1 20-mer peptide each, plus topical imiquimod. The donors had new WHO grade 3 or 4 astrocytomas; these were IDH1-mutant and ATRX-lost. This TCR was sampled from a woman aged 45-60 years with glioma. The chain recombines TRBV16 with TRBJ1-1; 8 bases are shared with TRBD1. The source was PBMCs, collected from a glioma patient whose treatment included an IDH1 peptide vaccine. CDR3 in DNA: TGTGCCAGCAGCTCGAGTCGACAGGGGTCTGAAGCTTTCTTT. Translation gives CASSSSRQGSEAFF.